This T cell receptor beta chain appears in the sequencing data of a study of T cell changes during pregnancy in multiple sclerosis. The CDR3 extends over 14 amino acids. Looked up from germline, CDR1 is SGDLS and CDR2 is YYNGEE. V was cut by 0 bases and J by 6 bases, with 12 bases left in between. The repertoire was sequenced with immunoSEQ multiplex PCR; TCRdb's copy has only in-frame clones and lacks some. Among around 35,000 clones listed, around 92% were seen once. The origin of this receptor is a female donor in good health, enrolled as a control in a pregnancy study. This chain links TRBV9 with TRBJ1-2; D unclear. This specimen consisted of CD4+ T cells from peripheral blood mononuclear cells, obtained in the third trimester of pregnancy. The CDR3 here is CASSVDPGQDGYTF. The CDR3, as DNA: TGTGCCAGCAGCGTAGACCCCGGTCAGGATGGCTACACCTTC.